This TCR beta chain was identified during a study of beta chain features in type 1 diabetes. The wider study: Healthy donors and patients showed comparable age, gender and cell yields. Whole-study results and caveats: The question left open here concerned HLA type influencing TCRB rearrangement. High-TCR-expressing cells could be over-represented by cDNA sequencing. All four CD4+ subsets from Type 1 diabetes patients carried moderately but significantly shorter TCRB CDR3s.

Averaging roughly 120 mL, one heparinised blood draw came from each individual donor. With regard to this clone: Its antigen is unidentified.

The entirety of the isolated RNA underwent reverse transcription, so expressed TCRB transcripts were sequenced. Libraries were prepared by immunoSEQ multiplex PCR; TCRdb keeps only in-frame clonotypes and omits some of them. The table shows over 90,000 clones, with 25% to 30% occurring only once. The CDR3 consists of 20 residues. Trimming removed 2 bases from V and 2 bases from J; junction bases left unmatched: 17. Germline V gene sequence: CDR1 KGHSH, CDR2 LQKENI. The chain joins TRBV18 to TRBJ2-3, with 9 positions matching TRBD2. Input material: central memory CD4+ T cells from blood. This TCR derives from a young woman with type 1 diabetes. CDR3 DNA: TGTGCCAGCTCACCATACGTGGACTTCGGGACTAGCTCAAACACAGATACGCAGTATTTT. This codes for CASSPYVDFGTSSNTDTQYF.